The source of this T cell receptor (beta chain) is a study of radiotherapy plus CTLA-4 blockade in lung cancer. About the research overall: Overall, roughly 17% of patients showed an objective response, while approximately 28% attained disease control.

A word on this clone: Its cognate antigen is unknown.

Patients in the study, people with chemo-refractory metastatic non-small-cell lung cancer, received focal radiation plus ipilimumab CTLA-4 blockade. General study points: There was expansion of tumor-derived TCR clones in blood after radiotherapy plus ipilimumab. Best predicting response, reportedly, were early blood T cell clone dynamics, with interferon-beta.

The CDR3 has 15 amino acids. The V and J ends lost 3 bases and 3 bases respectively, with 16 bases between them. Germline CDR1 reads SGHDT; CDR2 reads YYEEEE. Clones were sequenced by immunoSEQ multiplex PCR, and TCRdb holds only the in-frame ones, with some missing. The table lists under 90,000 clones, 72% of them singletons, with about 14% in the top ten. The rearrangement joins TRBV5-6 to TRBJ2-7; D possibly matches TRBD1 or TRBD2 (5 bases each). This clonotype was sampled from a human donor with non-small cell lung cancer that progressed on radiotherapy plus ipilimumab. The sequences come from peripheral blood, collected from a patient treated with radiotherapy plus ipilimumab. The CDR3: CASSWGSPPGYEQYF. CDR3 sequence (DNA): TGTGCCAGCAGCTGGGGGTCTCCCCCGGGCTACGAGCAGTACTTC.